This TCR beta chain derives from a study of blood T cell repertoires in COVID-19. Produced via immunoSEQ multiplex PCR; TCRdb's table is partial and in-frame only. There are some 150,000 clones in the sample; approximately 84% occur only once, and around 1% lies in the top ten. Trimming cost V 7 bases and J 0 bases; bases outside gene matches: 11. This CDR3 spans 15 amino acids. Looked up from germline, CDR1 is SQVTM and CDR2 is ANQGSEA. The V call is TRBV29-1, the J call TRBJ1-1; TRBD1 aligns across 7 bases. The sequenced sample was peripheral blood. This clonotype was obtained from a man aged 40-49 years with acute or convalescent COVID-19. In nucleotides, the CDR3 is TGCAGCGCCGGGACAGCCCAAGGATTGAACACTGAAGCTTTCTTT. It specifies CSAGTAQGLNTEAFF. The full variable domain, completed using reference TRBV29-1 and TRBJ1-1, is SAVISQKPSRDICQRGTSLTIQCQVDSQVTMMFWYRQQPGQSLTLIATANQGSEATYESGFVIDKFPISRPNLTFSTLTVSNMSPEDSSIYLCSAGTAQGLNTEAFFGQGTRLTVV.